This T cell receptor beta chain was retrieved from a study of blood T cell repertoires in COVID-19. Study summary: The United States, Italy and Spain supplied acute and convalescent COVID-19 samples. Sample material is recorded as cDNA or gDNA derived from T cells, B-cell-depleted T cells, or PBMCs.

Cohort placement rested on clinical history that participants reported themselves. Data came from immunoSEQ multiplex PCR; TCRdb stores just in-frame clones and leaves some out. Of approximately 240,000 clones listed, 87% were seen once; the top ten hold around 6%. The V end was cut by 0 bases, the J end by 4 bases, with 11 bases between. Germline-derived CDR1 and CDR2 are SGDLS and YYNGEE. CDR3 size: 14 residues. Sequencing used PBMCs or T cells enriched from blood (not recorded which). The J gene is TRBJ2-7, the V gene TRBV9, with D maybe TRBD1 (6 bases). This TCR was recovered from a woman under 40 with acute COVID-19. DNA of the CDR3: TGTGCCAGCAGCGTAGGGACAGAGCGGTACGAGCAGTACTTC. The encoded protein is CASSVGTERYEQYF. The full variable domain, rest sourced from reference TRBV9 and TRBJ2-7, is DSGVTQTPKHLITATGQRVTLRCSPRSGDLSVYWYQQSLDQGLQFLIQYYNGEERAKGNILERFSAQQFPDLHSELNLSSLELGDSALYFCASSVGTERYEQYFGPGTRLTVT.